These 14 T cell receptor beta chains share one sample of origin, sequenced in a study of Graves' ophthalmopathy and Graves' hyperthyroidism. The TCR beta CDR3 regions underwent amplification from RNA transcripts. Following a first-round RT-PCR that used HTBI primers, a second-round multiplex PCR was carried out. Each CDR3 protein gets one entry after TCRdb re-called the multiplex PCR reads with MiXCR. The sample contains about 600,000 distinct CDR3 sequences, 35% to 40% of which appear only once. The sequencing input was peripheral blood or thyroid tissue (not recorded which). The receptors stem from an adult man with Graves' hyperthyroidism.

Regarding this clonotype: The germline gene is not matched at one end of the junction; a read error may be the cause. This rearrangement joins TRBV5-1 to TRBJ2-1, with 8 positions matching TRBD2. The CDR3 contains 15 residues. Looked up from germline, CDR1 is SGHRS and CDR2 is YFSETQ. This CDR3 reads CASSEGHWRGVEQFF. CDR3 coding DNA: TGTGCCAGCAGCGAGGGACACTGGCGGGGGGTTGAGCAGTTCTTC. Based on the CDR3 plus reference TRBV5-1 and TRBJ2-1, the full variable domain is KAGVTQTPRYLIKTRGQQVTLSCSPISGHRSVSWYQQTPGQGLQFLFEYFSETQRNKGNFPGRFSGRQFSNSRSEMNVSTLELGDSALYLCASSEGHWRGVEQFFGPGTRLTVL.

The chain combines TRBV12-3 or TRBV12-4 with TRBJ2-7; D possibly corresponds to TRBD1 (6 bases). Trimming took off 5 bases at V and 6 bases at J, with 11 bases between the two ends. The CDR3 extends over 12 amino acids. As DNA, the CDR3 is TGTGCCAGCAGTCCCACAGGGCTCGAGCAGTACTTC. This gives the protein CASSPTGLEQYF.

This clonotype appeared many times. This chain uses TRBV5-8 with TRBJ1-2, with D hard to call. Germline lookup yields CDR1 SGHTS and CDR2 YDEGEE. V was clipped by 4 bases and J by 3 bases, with 13 bases between them. The CDR3 is made up of 14 amino acids. The CDR3 region is CASSPPTQDYGYTF. CDR3 DNA: TGTGCCAGCAGCCCGCCGACCCAAGACTATGGCTACACCTTC.

This chain links TRBV7-2 with TRBJ2-3, with 9 bases aligning to TRBD1. Losses at the gene ends were 6 bases for V and 1 base for J; bases not matched to a gene: 11. Germline CDR1 reads SGHTA; CDR2 reads FQGNSA. The length of the CDR3 is 17 residues. CDR3 sequence (DNA): TGTGCCAGCAGTCAACCGGGACAGGGATATCGCACAGATACGCAGTATTTT. Its translation: CASSQPGQGYRTDTQYF.

The table lists this clonotype with a few counts. The chain recombines TRBV27 with TRBJ2-7; no reliable D call. The CDR3 runs to 13 residues. Germline lookup yields CDR1 MNHEY and CDR2 SMNVEV (reference sequence). Between the trimmed V and J ends, which lost 3 bases and 5 bases, there was a span of 11 bases. The CDR3 DNA sequence: TGTGCCAGCAGTTTCCAGGATGTCGACGAGCAGTACTTC. The encoded protein is CASSFQDVDEQYF.

V and J are TRBV2 and TRBJ1-2; TRBD1 matches at 8 bases. This CDR3 comprises 12 residues. Germline assignment: CDR1 SNHLY and CDR2 FYNNEI. V shed 7 bases and J 14 bases; nucleotides not matched to a gene: 12. CDR3 sequence: CASKDRDSWITF. Written as DNA, the CDR3 is TGTGCCAGCAAGGACAGGGATTCATGGATTACCTTC.

This clonotype has at least ten counts. The chain links TRBV11-2 to TRBJ1-1, with TRBD1 matching 7 bases. Germline V gives CDR1 SGHAT, CDR2 FQNNGV. Trimming took 5 bases from V and 0 from J; bases not matched to a gene: 6. The CDR3 totals 15 residues. CDR3: CASSEDRALNTEAFF. In nucleotides, the CDR3 is TGTGCCAGCAGCGAAGACAGGGCCCTGAACACTGAAGCTTTCTTT. The full variable domain, in which reference TRBV11-2 and TRBJ1-1 provide the parts outside the CDR3, is EAGVAQSPRYKIIEKRQSVAFWCNPISGHATLYWYQQILGQGPKLLIQFQNNGVVDDSQLPKDRFSAERLKGVDSTLKIQPAKLEDSAVYLCASSEDRALNTEAFFGQGTRLTVV.

V and J are TRBV12-3 or TRBV12-4 and TRBJ1-6; D not certain. The CDR3 sequence is 17 residues long. Trimming removed 3 bases from V and 10 bases from J, with 22 bases in between. CDR3 sequence reads: CASSFPSGQPRISPLHF. For the CDR3, the DNA is TGTGCCAGCAGTTTTCCTAGCGGGCAGCCTAGGATCTCACCCCTCCACTTT.

Of note for this clonotype: Just one base apart from a much larger clone, this may be a read error. This chain uses TRBV20-1 with TRBJ1-6; maybe TRBD1 (5 bases). The CDR3 totals 13 residues. CDR1 is DFQATT and CDR2 is SNEGSKA in the germline V gene (reference sequence). The CDR3 DNA follows: TGCAGTGTTAGAGTGACAGACAATTCACCCCTCCACTTT. It codes for CSVRVTDNSPLHF.

A remark on this clonotype: Just one base apart from a much larger clone, this may be a read error. The chain has TRBV4-2 and TRBJ2-7; TRBD1 or TRBD2 may be the D gene (5 bases each). Germline CDR1 is LGHNA and CDR2 is YNFKEQ. The CDR3 spans 16 residues. Deletions cut 1 base from V and 4 bases from J, with 17 bases between. In DNA form, the CDR3 reads TGTGCCAGCAGCCAAGTCCTGAGTCCGGGACGATACGAGCAGTACTTC. Translated: CASSQVLSPGRYEQYF.

This clonotype was detected many times. The chain carries TRBV20-1 and TRBJ2-7, with D unclear. The germline CDR1 and CDR2 sequences are DFQATT and SNEGSKA (reference sequence). The CDR3 spans 12 residues. Trimming cost V 0 bases and J 7 bases, with 10 bases left between them. The CDR3, as DNA: TGCAGTGCTAGAGATAGGGCGAGGGAGCAGTACTTC. Translated: CSARDRAREQYF.

As to this clonotype: This may come from a read error, since a much larger clone is one base off. J is TRBJ2-2 and V is TRBV29-1, with D unclear. Between the trimmed V and J ends, which lost 1 base and 3 bases, there was a span of 3 bases. This CDR3 region has 12 residues. Per germline, CDR1 SQVTM and CDR2 ANQGSEA. Written as DNA, the CDR3 is TGCAGCGTTGAAGTGGACACCGGGGAGCTGTTTTTT. It codes for CSVEVDTGELFF.

This clonotype was counted ten times or more. The V call is TRBV5-6, the J call TRBJ1-1; D remains unclear. With 4 bases removed from V and 3 bases from J, the gap between germline ends came to 16 bases. CDR1 SGHDT and CDR2 YYEEEE come from the germline V gene. The CDR3 runs to 15 residues. This chain's CDR3 is CASSPQTRRHTEAFF. In DNA form, the CDR3 reads TGTGCCAGCAGCCCACAGACCCGGCGACACACTGAAGCTTTCTTT.

The table lists this clonotype with many counts. The V gene is TRBV6-5, the J gene TRBJ1-1; D unclear. The germline CDR1 and CDR2 sequences are MNHEY and SVGAGI. This CDR3 region has 15 residues. V was shortened by 1 base and J by 6 bases, with 15 bases between the two germline ends. The CDR3 loop reads CASSYYGPSDAEAFF. CDR3 sequence (DNA): TGTGCCAGCAGTTACTACGGACCTTCCGACGCTGAAGCTTTCTTT.